The clone carrying this T cell receptor beta chain was observed at least ten times. As yet, its antigen is unknown. The data were taken from a study of blood T cells in healthy people across ages. Study results and limitations: Shifts in expanded clonotypes may have been confounded by donor CMV status, which was unknown.

A sample-barcoded 5' primer and a J-beta primer mix were used in a second PCR of roughly 7 to 12 cycles. Each CDR3 protein gets one entry after TCRdb re-called the 5' RACE reads with MiXCR. Of fewer than 950,000 distinct CDR3 sequences in the sample, around 36% were seen once. The V gene lost 6 bases and the J gene lost 4 bases, with 16 bases spanning the gap. Per germline, CDR1 DFQATT and CDR2 SNEGSKA (reference sequence). This CDR3 contains 14 residues. The clonotype was recovered from a man between 18 and 35 years old in good health. The chain uses TRBV20-1 and TRBJ2-1, with a possible D match to TRBD2 (6 bases). Source material: blood. For the CDR3, the DNA is TGCAGTGCACTCAGCGGGTGGGGGTACAATGAGCAGTTCTTC. Encoded protein: CSALSGWGYNEQFF.